The TCR beta chain under discussion was sequenced for a study of glioma-infiltrating T cells. This clonotype was seen a single time. Its matching antigen is unknown. Study-wide results and limits: Tissue and blood shared very few CDR3 sequences. Gliomas, especially low-grade, showed above-expected tissue-blood divergence; non-neoplastic patients showed below.

The CDR3 extends over 13 amino acids. Trimming stripped 7 bases from V and 5 bases from J, with 11 bases between. The germline V gene has CDR1 LNHDA and CDR2 SQIVND (reference sequence). The iRepertoire nested amplicon-rescue multiplex PCR amplified TCR alpha and beta CDR3s from RNA. Input was about 85-450 ng of tissue mRNA or PBMC total RNA. TCRdb processed the multiplex PCR reads anew with MiXCR; each CDR3 protein has one entry. Counted here are fewer than 200,000 distinct CDR3 sequences, 25% to 35% occurring once; the ten biggest clones make up roughly a fifth. The sequenced sample consisted of glioma tissue, nonneoplastic brain tissue, or PBMCs (not recorded which). The chain recombines TRBV19 with TRBJ2-2; D unresolved. The receptor was isolated from a human donor with low-grade glioma or glioblastoma, undergoing nonglioma brain surgery, or in good health (not recorded which). The CDR3 DNA reads TGTGCCAGTACTATGGTCGGAACCGGGGAGCTGTTTTTT. This translates into CASTMVGTGELFF.